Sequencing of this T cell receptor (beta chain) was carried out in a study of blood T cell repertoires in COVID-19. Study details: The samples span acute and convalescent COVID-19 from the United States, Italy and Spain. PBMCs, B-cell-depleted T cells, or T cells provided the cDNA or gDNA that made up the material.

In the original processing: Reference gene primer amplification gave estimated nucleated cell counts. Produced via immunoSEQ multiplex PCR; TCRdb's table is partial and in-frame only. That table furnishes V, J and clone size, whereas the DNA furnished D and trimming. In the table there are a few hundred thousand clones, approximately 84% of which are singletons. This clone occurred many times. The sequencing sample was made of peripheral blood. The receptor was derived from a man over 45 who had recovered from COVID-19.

The CDR3 here is CASSVYRDSSYEQYF. The DNA of the CDR3 is TGTGCCAGCAGCGTATACCGGGACAGTTCCTACGAGCAGTACTTC. This chain links TRBV11-2 with TRBJ2-7; 7 bases agree with TRBD1. CDR3 size: 15 residues. Germline V gives CDR1 SGHAT, CDR2 FQNNGV. With V trimmed by 5 bases and J by 1 base, 8 bases remained unmatched.